This T cell receptor beta chain was recorded in a study of cytomegalovirus exposure and HLA in healthy donors. The PCR was carried out with 60 Vbeta primers and 13 Jbeta primers. Clones were read by immunoSEQ multiplex PCR, and TCRdb kept only the in-frame ones, dropping some. The sample has about 120,000 clones, over 60% seen once. V was shortened by 3 bases and J by 5 bases, with 17 bases between the two germline ends. Germline lookup yields CDR1 MGHRA and CDR2 YSYEKL. The CDR3 sequence is 16 residues long. The chain combines TRBV4-1 with TRBJ2-4, with D possibly TRBD2 on 6 matching bases. Sequencing was carried out using PBMCs. The receptor comes from a woman aged 40 to 50 in good health and CMV-seronegative. The CDR3 region has the DNA TGCGCCAGCAGCCATCCCAAGGGCGGGGTAGAAAACATTCAGTACTTC. This translates into CASSHPKGGVENIQYF.